These 8 T cell receptor beta chains were all obtained from the same sample, sequenced in a study of regulatory T cells in long-lasting Graves disease. CDR3-region Arm-PCR and iRepertoire HTBI primers produced the TCR beta libraries. TCRdb itself ran the multiplex PCR reads through MiXCR, one entry per CDR3 protein. The table shows 600,000 to 650,000 distinct CDR3 sequences, with about 16% occurring only once. Noted time point: newly diagnosed GD, antithyroid drugs for less than 3 months. Preparation of the TCR library used RNA extracted from PBMCs. This sample was also put to use in a study of T cells in Graves' hyperthyroidism and ophthalmopathy.

The sequencing here drew on peripheral blood mononuclear cells (PBMCs), taken at new diagnosis, from a patient treated with antithyroid drugs. These receptors came from a woman aged 30 to 39 with Graves disease.

The CDR3: CASSRPYEKAFF. CDR3 in DNA: TGCGCCAGCAGCCGGCCCTACGAGAAAGCTTTCTTT. The chain joins TRBV4-1 to TRBJ1-1, with D unresolved. CDR3 length equals 12 residues. V lost 4 bases, J lost 9 bases, and 12 bases lay in between. Germline V gene data show CDR1 as MGHRA and CDR2 as YSYEKL.

Ten or more counts support this clonotype. The chain is built from TRBV27 and TRBJ2-1; maybe TRBD1 (6 bases). CDR3 length: 14 residues. V gave up 6 bases and J gave up 0 bases, with 9 bases separating them. Per germline, CDR1 MNHEY and CDR2 SMNVEV (reference sequence). The CDR3 region has the DNA TGTGCCAGCAGCGACAGGAGCTCCTACAATGAGCAGTTCTTC. It codes for CASSDRSSYNEQFF.

The chain carries TRBV20-1 and TRBJ2-1; TRBD2 matches at 7 bases. CDR1 DFQATT and CDR2 SNEGSKA come from the germline V gene (reference sequence). V dropped 7 bases and J dropped 4; count of bases not matched to a gene: 13. The CDR3 consists of 15 residues. CDR3 sequence: CSGSGGDYGYNEQFF. CDR3 DNA sequence: TGCAGTGGTAGCGGCGGGGACTATGGATACAATGAGCAGTTCTTC.

This clonotype was recorded at least ten times. This chain connects TRBV24-1 to TRBJ1-5, with 9 bases matching TRBD1. The CDR3 sequence is 14 residues long. V shed 7 bases and J 2 bases; nucleotides not matched to a gene: 2. Germline CDR1 and CDR2: KGHDR and SFDVKD. The CDR3 loop reads CATSRQGGNQPQHF. As DNA, the CDR3 is TGTGCCACCAGCCGACAGGGGGGCAATCAGCCCCAGCATTTT.

V gene TRBV10-3 combines with J gene TRBJ2-1, with 11 bases fitting TRBD2. Germline CDR1 and CDR2: ENHRY and SYGVKD. The CDR3 is 18 amino acids. V shed 6 bases, J shed 2 bases, and the junction held 12 bases outside the gene matches. CDR3 coding DNA: TGTGCCATCAGACCGGGGACTAGCGGACTACCAACCTACAATGAGCAGTTCTTC. Its translation is CAIRPGTSGLPTYNEQFF.

This clonotype has just a few counts. The rearrangement uses TRBV30 and TRBJ1-5, with 7 bases fitting TRBD1. CDR3 length: 13 residues. With V trimmed by 2 bases and J by 8 bases, 6 bases remained unmatched. Germline CDR1 and CDR2: GTSNPN and SVGIG (reference sequence). Here the CDR3 reads CAWSPQGVEPQHF. The CDR3 nucleotides are TGTGCCTGGAGTCCTCAGGGGGTTGAGCCCCAGCATTTT.

This clonotype has only a few counts. The V gene is TRBV6-1, the J gene TRBJ2-5; D is perhaps TRBD2 (6 bases). Germline V lookup: CDR1 MNHNS, CDR2 SASEGT. The germline V and J ends were trimmed by 0 bases and 5 bases, with 13 bases remaining between them. The CDR3 covers 15 residues. The DNA for the CDR3 is TGTGCCAGCAGTGAAGCGTGGCGGGGCCCGGAGACCCAGTACTTC. Protein product: CASSEAWRGPETQYF.

The sample holds many counts of this clonotype. The chain has TRBV5-1 and TRBJ2-7; a possible D gene is TRBD1 (6 bases). V was pared by 4 bases and J by 7 bases, with 12 bases between. The CDR3 loop spans 12 amino acids. From germline, CDR1 is SGHRS and CDR2 YFSETQ. The CDR3 here is CASSTDRWEQYF. CDR3 bases: TGCGCCAGCAGCACAGACAGGTGGGAGCAGTACTTC.